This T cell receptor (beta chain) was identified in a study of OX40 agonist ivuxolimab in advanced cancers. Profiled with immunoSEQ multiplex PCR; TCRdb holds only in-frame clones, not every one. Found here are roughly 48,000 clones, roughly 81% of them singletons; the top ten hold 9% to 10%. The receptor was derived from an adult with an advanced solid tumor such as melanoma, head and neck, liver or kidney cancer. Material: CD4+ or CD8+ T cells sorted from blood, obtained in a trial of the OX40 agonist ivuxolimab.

The CDR3 DNA is TGTGCCACCAGCACCCCCACGTCAGGGAGTTACACTGAAGCTTTCTTT. Translation: CATSTPTSGSYTEAFF. The chain employs TRBV15 and TRBJ1-1, with a weak D call TRBD1 (5 bases). The CDR3 sequence is 16 residues long. V was trimmed by 4 bases and J by 3 bases, leaving 18 bases between them. CDR1 is LNHNV and CDR2 is YYDKDF in the germline V gene (reference sequence).